These 18 T cell receptor beta chains came from one sample sequenced in a study of blood T cell repertoires in COVID-19. The assay was immunoSEQ multiplex PCR, and TCRdb's table has in-frame clones only and misses some. The data show about 280,000 clones, approximately 86% seen once. The sequenced sample was PBMCs or T cells enriched from blood (not recorded which). The receptors here all came from a woman in her twenties or thirties who had recovered from COVID-19.

This clone has just one count. The rearrangement joins TRBV27 to TRBJ1-2; TRBD1 might be the D (5 bases). V lost 3 bases to trimming and J lost 4 bases, with 9 bases between them. Germline CDR1 and CDR2: MNHEY and SMNVEV (reference sequence). The CDR3 length is 13 residues. CDR3 nucleotides: TGTGCCAGCAGTTTGGACATCAGCTATGGCTACACCTTC. Protein: CASSLDISYGYTF.

The chain recombines TRBV10-3 with TRBJ1-2; 7 bases are a match to TRBD1. CDR1 and CDR2 (germline): ENHRY, SYGVKD. The CDR3 is made up of 13 amino acids. V was clipped by 7 bases and J by 5 bases; unmatched bases: 7. CDR3 protein: CAITSGTEYGYTF. The CDR3 nucleotides read TGTGCCATCACCTCAGGGACAGAATATGGCTACACCTTC.

V usage is TRBV6-5 and J usage is TRBJ1-2; D gene ambiguous. The length of the CDR3 is 13 residues. The germline V and J ends were trimmed by 4 bases and 6 bases, with 12 bases remaining between them. Per the germline V gene, CDR1 is MNHEY and CDR2 is SVGAGI. DNA of the CDR3: TGTGCCAGCAGTTGGGCCGACGGGAATGGCTACACCTTC. This encodes CASSWADGNGYTF.

This chain links TRBV9 with TRBJ2-1, with 10 positions matching TRBD2. CDR1 SGDLS and CDR2 YYNGEE come from the germline V gene. V gave up 4 bases and J gave up 6 bases; unmatched junction bases: 4. CDR3 length equals 14 residues. The CDR3 here is CASSSSGSGNEQFF. The CDR3 DNA reads TGTGCCAGCAGCTCTAGCGGGAGTGGCAATGAGCAGTTCTTC.

The chain combines TRBV7-9 with TRBJ2-7; 13 nucleotides line up with TRBD2. The germline V gene encodes CDR1 SEHNR and CDR2 FQNEAQ (reference sequence). The CDR3 runs to 18 residues. Trimming took 1 base from V and 5 from J; bases not matched to a gene: 11. CDR3 DNA sequence: TGTGCCAGCAGCTTAGATTGGACTAGCGGGAGCCCCCAGGACGAGCAGTACTTC. It codes for CASSLDWTSGSPQDEQYF.

This chain links TRBV7-9 with TRBJ1-2, with a possible D match to TRBD1 (6 bases). CDR3 length: 13 amino acids. V was cut by 6 bases and J by 8 bases, with 16 bases left in between. Germline V gene data show CDR1 as SEHNR and CDR2 as FQNEAQ (reference sequence). The CDR3 protein is CASSLGTPGGYTF. The CDR3, as DNA: TGTGCCAGCAGTCTGGGGACACCCGGCGGCTACACCTTC.

This chain links TRBV7-2 with TRBJ1-3; D not certain. The germline CDR1 and CDR2 sequences are SGHTA and FQGNSA. This CDR3 spans 13 amino acids. V was trimmed by 0 bases and J by 4 bases, leaving 4 bases between them. The CDR3 DNA is TGTGCCAGCAGCTTAGCGCAGGGAAACACCATATATTTT. Residues: CASSLAQGNTIYF.

The chain links TRBV7-9 to TRBJ2-7; D is unclear. The germline V gene has CDR1 SEHNR and CDR2 FQNEAQ (reference sequence). The length of the CDR3 is 14 residues. Trimming took 0 bases from V and 9 from J, leaving 15 bases between them. In nucleotides, the CDR3 is TGTGCCAGCAGCTTAGCGTGGCCCGAATCTGGGCAGTACTTC. Its translation is CASSLAWPESGQYF. The complete variable domain, with remaining parts taken from reference TRBV7-9 and TRBJ2-7, reads DTGVSQNPRHKITKRGQNVTFRCDPISEHNRLYWYRQTLGQGPEFLTYFQNEAQLEKSRLLSDRFSAERPKGSFSTLEIQRTEQGDSAMYLCASSLAWPESGQYFGPGTRLTVT.

The chain recombines TRBV11-2 with TRBJ1-1, with 8 positions matching TRBD1. V dropped 4 bases and J dropped 11; count of bases not matched to a gene: 27. Germline V gene lookup returns CDR1 SGHAT and CDR2 FQNNGV. This CDR3 has 19 residues. The CDR3 protein is CASSSQKSGTGQVISRAFF. The CDR3 DNA reads as TGTGCCAGCAGCTCACAAAAATCCGGGACAGGACAGGTCATATCGCGGGCTTTCTTT. Combining the CDR3 with reference TRBV11-2 and TRBJ1-1 gives the whole variable domain EAGVAQSPRYKIIEKRQSVAFWCNPISGHATLYWYQQILGQGPKLLIQFQNNGVVDDSQLPKDRFSAERLKGVDSTLKIQPAKLEDSAVYLCASSSQKSGTGQVISRAFFGQGTRLTVV.

The chain carries TRBV7-2 and TRBJ1-5; D remains unclear. V lost 3 bases and J 3 bases, leaving 12 bases between the germline ends. This CDR3 is built from 15 residues. Germline V gene sequence: CDR1 SGHTA, CDR2 FQGNSA. In nucleotides, the CDR3 is TGTGCCAGCAGCTTTTGGTCGAGCCCCAATCAGCCCCAGCATTTT. This sequence encodes CASSFWSSPNQPQHF.

The chain joins TRBV25-1 to TRBJ1-1, with D perhaps TRBD1 (5 bases). CDR3 size: 14 residues. The germline gives CDR1 MGHDK, CDR2 SYGVNS. V dropped 5 bases and J dropped 4 bases, with 14 bases sitting between them. CDR3 loop: CASSFAGKPTEAFF. CDR3 DNA sequence: TGTGCCAGCAGTTTCGCAGGGAAGCCCACTGAAGCTTTCTTT.

CDR3 DNA: TGTGCCAGCAGGTTACGGAGCTACATGAACACTGAAGCTTTCTTT. It specifies CASRLRSYMNTEAFF. The chain couples TRBV13 to TRBJ1-1; no clear D gene. CDR3 size: 15 residues. Germline V gene lookup returns CDR1 PRHDT and CDR2 FYEKMQ (reference sequence). With 6 bases removed from V and 0 bases from J, the gap between germline ends came to 14 bases.

This rearrangement joins TRBV7-9 to TRBJ1-3; D is perhaps TRBD1 (5 bases). The CDR3 is 16 amino acids. V was trimmed by 5 bases and J by 9 bases, leaving 23 bases between them. The V gene's germline CDR1 is SEHNR and CDR2 FQNEAQ (reference sequence). CDR3 in amino acids: CASSLNRQTLRSTIYF. The CDR3, as DNA: TGTGCCAGCAGCCTTAATCGACAGACCCTTCGGTCCACCATATATTTT.

The table lists this clone with a count of one. The chain carries TRBV28 and TRBJ1-3, with TRBD1 as a possible D gene (5 bases). The germline CDR1 and CDR2 sequences are MDHEN and SYDVKM. The V end lost 7 bases, the J end lost 0 bases, and 10 bases lay between the germline ends. The CDR3 is 14 residues long. This chain's CDR3 is CASNPTDSGNTIYF. The CDR3 DNA is TGTGCCAGCAACCCGACAGACTCTGGAAACACCATATATTTT.

V usage is TRBV4-3 and J usage is TRBJ2-1, with 10 bases identical to TRBD2. The V gene's germline CDR1 is LGHNA and CDR2 YSLEER. This CDR3 is built from 20 residues. Trimming at V came to 0 bases and at J to 5 bases, leaving 16 bases not matched to a gene. The chain's CDR3 is CASSQELGGLRGLADNEQFF. The CDR3 DNA reads as TGCGCCAGCAGCCAAGAATTGGGGGGTCTCCGAGGACTAGCGGACAATGAGCAGTTCTTC.

The chain combines TRBV25-1 with TRBJ1-6; weak D call: TRBD1 (6 bases). Trimming pared 5 bases from V and 8 bases from J, leaving 13 bases between. Germline CDR1 reads MGHDK; CDR2 reads SYGVNS. CDR3 length: 14 amino acids. The CDR3 coding sequence is TGTGCCAGCAGTCCGACAGGAGGTGATTCACCCCTCCACTTT. Residues: CASSPTGGDSPLHF.

This sequence joins TRBV7-2 and TRBJ1-1; tentatively, D is TRBD1 (5 bases). Germline V gives CDR1 SGHTA, CDR2 FQGNSA. Trimming took off 2 bases at V and 4 bases at J, with 17 bases between the two ends. This CDR3 region has 16 residues. This CDR3 reads CASSLQGGNLATEAFF. The DNA for the CDR3 is TGTGCCAGCAGCTTACAGGGAGGTAACCTGGCCACTGAAGCTTTCTTT.

This clone was observed a single time. The chain is built from TRBV5-1 and TRBJ1-4, with D possibly TRBD1 on 5 matching bases. V gave up 4 bases and J gave up 2 bases, with 9 bases separating them. The CDR3 extends over 14 amino acids. The germline CDR1 and CDR2 sequences are SGHRS and YFSETQ. CDR3 amino acids: CASSQGGTNEKLFF. In nucleotides, the CDR3 is TGCGCCAGCAGCCAGGGAGGGACTAATGAAAAACTGTTTTTT.